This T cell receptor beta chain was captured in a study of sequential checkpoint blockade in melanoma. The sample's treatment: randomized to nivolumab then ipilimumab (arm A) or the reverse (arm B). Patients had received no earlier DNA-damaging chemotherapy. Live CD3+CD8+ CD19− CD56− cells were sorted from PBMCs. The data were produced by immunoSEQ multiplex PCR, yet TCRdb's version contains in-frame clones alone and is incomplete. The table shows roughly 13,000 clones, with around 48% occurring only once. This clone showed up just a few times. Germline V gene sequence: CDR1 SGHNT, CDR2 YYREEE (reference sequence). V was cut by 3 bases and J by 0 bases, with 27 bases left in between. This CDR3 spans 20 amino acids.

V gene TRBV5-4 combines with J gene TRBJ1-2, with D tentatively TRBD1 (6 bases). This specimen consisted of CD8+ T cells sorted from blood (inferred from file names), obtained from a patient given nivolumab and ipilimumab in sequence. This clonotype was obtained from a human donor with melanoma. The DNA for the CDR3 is TGTGCCAGCAGCTCGCACTCTCCTGCGGGGGCAGCCTCCGCTAACTATGGCTACACCTTC. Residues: CASSSHSPAGAASANYGYTF. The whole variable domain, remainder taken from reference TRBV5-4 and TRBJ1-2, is ETGVTQSPTHLIKTRGQQVTLRCSSQSGHNTVSWYQQALGQGPQFIFQYYREEENGRGNFPPRFSGLQFPNYSSELNVNALELDDSALYLCASSSHSPAGAASANYGYTFGSGTRLTVV.